These 20 T cell receptor beta chains came from one sample sequenced in a study of post-analysis software for immune sequencing data. Study findings and constraints: About five TRBV segments, including TRBV5-6, TRBV5-1 and TRBV20-1, were more frequent in patients than controls.

Each TCR beta cDNA library carried unique molecular identifiers. TCRdb reanalysed the PCR reads using MiXCR and keeps one entry per CDR3 protein. The sample holds about half a million distinct CDR3 sequences; less than 40% are singletons and the top ten take 5% to 6%. No antigen is known for these receptors. Sequenced input: blood. The origin of the receptors is a girl aged 2-17 years with multiple sclerosis.

The V gene is TRBV7-2, the J gene TRBJ2-7, with TRBD2 matching 14 bases. Germline V gene sequence: CDR1 SGHTA, CDR2 FQGNSA. The CDR3 extends over 14 amino acids. After removal of 4 bases from V and 11 bases from J, the junction contained 7 bases not matched to a gene. The DNA of the CDR3 is TGTGCCAGCAGCTCCCTGACTAGCGGGGGGGGAAAGTACTTC. Its protein product is CASSSLTSGGGKYF.

This clonotype came up many times. This chain connects TRBV5-1 to TRBJ1-4; TRBD1 matches at 8 bases. CDR1 and CDR2 from the germline V gene are SGHRS and YFSETQ. This CDR3 is 13 amino acids long. Losses at the gene ends were 0 bases for V and 10 bases for J; bases not matched to a gene: 2. CDR3 DNA sequence: TGCGCCAGCAGCTTGGGTGACAGGGGAAAACTGTTTTTT. It translates to CASSLGDRGKLFF. Full variable domain (missing parts from reference TRBV5-1 and TRBJ1-4): KAGVTQTPRYLIKTRGQQVTLSCSPISGHRSVSWYQQTPGQGLQFLFEYFSETQRNKGNFPGRFSGRQFSNSRSEMNVSTLELGDSALYLCASSLGDRGKLFFGSGTQLSVL.

This clonotype has only a few counts. The rearrangement joins TRBV11-2 to TRBJ2-1, with TRBD2 matching 7 bases. Trimming removed 1 base from V and 3 bases from J; junction bases left unmatched: 6. CDR1 is SGHAT, CDR2 FQNNGV, per germline. The CDR3 covers 16 residues. CDR3 sequence reads: CASSLAQRGYYNEQFF. Here the CDR3 DNA reads TGTGCCAGCAGCTTAGCCCAGCGGGGCTACTACAATGAGCAGTTCTTC.

This clonotype was counted a single time. The rearrangement links TRBV29-1 to TRBJ2-5, with D perhaps matching TRBD1 or TRBD2 (5 bases each). V lost 4 bases, J lost 1 base, and 13 bases lay in between. The CDR3 has 14 residues. Germline V gene data show CDR1 as SQVTM and CDR2 as ANQGSEA. The CDR3 bases are TGCAGCGTTGGGGACCGCCTCCGCCAAGAGACCCAGTACTTC. Translation gives CSVGDRLRQETQYF.

This chain connects TRBV20-1 to TRBJ1-2; D unclear. The CDR3 is 15 residues long. Germline CDR1 is DFQATT and CDR2 is SNEGSKA (reference sequence). With 6 bases removed from V and 4 bases from J, the gap between germline ends came to 21 bases. CDR3 nucleotides: TGCAGTGCCAAAATGCTCCCGTTGACGGCCTATGGCTACACCTTC. Amino acids: CSAKMLPLTAYGYTF.

This clonotype has just a few counts. The V gene is TRBV10-3, the J gene TRBJ2-7; tentatively, D is TRBD2 (5 bases). This CDR3 comprises 13 residues. Trimming removed 9 bases at V and 7 bases at J, with 19 bases between. The V gene's germline CDR1 is ENHRY and CDR2 SYGVKD. The CDR3 DNA is TGTGCCATTCAATCGGGGTTGAAAGAGGAGCAGTACTTC. Translating it yields CAIQSGLKEEQYF.

This clonotype has more than one count but fewer than ten. The chain uses TRBV18 and TRBJ1-4; D is possibly TRBD1 (6 bases). Per the germline V gene, CDR1 is KGHSH and CDR2 is LQKENI. Trimming took off 9 bases at V and 5 bases at J, with 13 bases between the two ends. The CDR3 totals 13 residues. CDR3 in amino acids: CASSDSSNEKLFF. The CDR3 DNA reads TGTGCCAGTTCGGACAGCAGCAATGAAAAACTGTTTTTT.

The CDR3 bases are TGCGCCAGCAGCCAAGAGCAGGGGGCTGTTGAGACCCAGTACTTC. It is translated as CASSQEQGAVETQYF. J is TRBJ2-5 and V is TRBV4-1; 8 nucleotides agree with TRBD1. CDR3 length: 15 residues. The germline CDR1 and CDR2 sequences are MGHRA and YSYEKL. J was trimmed by 5 bases and V by 0 bases; bases with no gene match: 5.

There are many counts of this clonotype. The DNA of the CDR3 is TGTGCCAGCAGCTGGACTAGCGGGGATTACAATGAGCAGTTCTTC. Amino acid sequence: CASSWTSGDYNEQFF. V is TRBV7-2 and J is TRBJ2-1; 12 bases agree with TRBD2. Germline loops: CDR1 SGHTA, CDR2 FQGNSA. CDR3 length: 15 residues. V was clipped by 4 bases and J by 4 bases; unmatched bases: 2.

The chain couples TRBV6-6 to TRBJ2-3; maybe TRBD1 (7 bases). V was cut by 7 bases and J by 4 bases, with 21 bases left in between. The length of the CDR3 is 16 residues. Germline V lookup: CDR1 MNHNY, CDR2 SVGAGI (reference sequence). DNA of the CDR3: TGTGCCAGCAACCCCAGGGGGGTTGTTTGGGCAGATACGCAGTATTTT. Encoded protein: CASNPRGVVWADTQYF.

The chain joins TRBV20-1 to TRBJ2-5; D perhaps matches TRBD2 (6 bases). The V and J ends lost 6 bases and 4 bases respectively, with 12 bases between them. Germline CDR1 DFQATT, CDR2 SNEGSKA (reference sequence). The CDR3 consists of 12 residues. The CDR3 is CSARLVRETQYF. DNA for the CDR3: TGCAGTGCCCGACTAGTGCGAGAGACCCAGTACTTC.

The genes are TRBV5-1 and TRBJ2-3; D is uncertain. From germline, CDR1 is SGHRS and CDR2 YFSETQ. Trimming left V 2 bases short and J 1 base short, with 8 bases between. The CDR3 spans 14 residues. The DNA of the CDR3 is TGCGCCAGCAGCTTTTTGACGGGCACAGATACGCAGTATTTT. Its protein is CASSFLTGTDTQYF.

The rearrangement links TRBV7-6 to TRBJ2-5; 8 bases map to TRBD2. CDR1 SGHVS and CDR2 FNYEAQ come from the germline V gene. Trimming cost V 8 bases and J 4 bases; bases outside gene matches: 6. The CDR3 is 13 amino acids. DNA for the CDR3: TGTGCCAGCGGCGGGGGGCAAGGAGAGACCCAGTACTTC. As protein: CASGGGQGETQYF.

The chain has TRBV6-1 and TRBJ1-3; D might be TRBD1 (5 bases). V gave up 5 bases and J gave up 7 bases, with 21 bases separating them. The CDR3 is 16 residues long. Per the germline V gene, CDR1 is MNHNS and CDR2 is SASEGT. CDR3 loop: CASSNLWGPNRNTIYF. DNA for the CDR3: TGTGCCAGCAGTAACCTCTGGGGCCCCAACCGGAACACCATATATTTT.

This clonotype was observed a few times. Written as DNA, the CDR3 is TGTGCCAGCACCCCCGTAGGCAGGATGACACTGAAAGCTTTCTTT. Translated: CASTPVGRMTLKAFF. The V gene is TRBV6-1, the J gene TRBJ1-1; D is undetermined. Trimming removed 7 bases from V and 9 bases from J, with 24 bases in between. Germline V gene lookup returns CDR1 MNHNS and CDR2 SASEGT. The length of the CDR3 is 15 residues.

This clonotype was detected only a few times. The chain has TRBV12-3 or TRBV12-4 and TRBJ1-2, with D unclear. The CDR3 runs 13 residues. V dropped 6 bases and J dropped 6 bases, with 14 bases sitting between them. The CDR3, as DNA: TGTGCCAGCAGCCCACAACAACACAATGGCTACACCTTC. This sequence encodes CASSPQQHNGYTF.

This clonotype was observed at least ten times. The chain has TRBV11-2 and TRBJ2-4; 7 bases map to TRBD1. The CDR3 runs 13 residues. Trimming removed 5 bases from V and 6 bases from J; junction bases left unmatched: 4. CDR1 is SGHAT and CDR2 is FQNNGV in the germline V gene. The CDR3 loop reads CASSTGQINIQYF. DNA for the CDR3: TGTGCCAGCAGCACGGGACAGATAAACATTCAGTACTTC.

This clonotype has a handful of counts. The chain is built from TRBV2 and TRBJ2-5; perhaps TRBD2 as D (5 bases). Germline CDR1 and CDR2: SNHLY and FYNNEI. The CDR3 sequence is 15 residues long. V shed 7 bases and J shed 2 bases, with 17 bases lying between them. The CDR3 nucleotides are TGTGCCAGCACCGAAACCCGGACTTATCAAGAGACCCAGTACTTC. It encodes CASTETRTYQETQYF.

The chain is built from TRBV2 and TRBJ1-1; D remains unclear. The CDR3 is 13 residues long. CDR1 and CDR2 from the germline V gene are SNHLY and FYNNEI. Trimming removed 8 bases at V and 1 base at J, with 11 bases between. Here the CDR3 DNA reads TGTGCCAGCGTCGTCCGGGAGAACACTGAAGCTTTCTTT. Amino acid sequence: CASVVRENTEAFF. The full variable domain, with the rest looked up from reference TRBV2 and TRBJ1-1, is EPEVTQTPSHQVTQMGQEVILRCVPISNHLYFYWYRQILGQKVEFLVSFYNNEISEKSEIFDDQFSVERPDGSNFTLKIRSTKLEDSAMYFCASVVRENTEAFFGQGTRLTVV.

The rearrangement joins TRBV18 to TRBJ2-3; 10 bases are shared with TRBD2. The germline V gene has CDR1 KGHSH and CDR2 LQKENI. Unmatched junction bases numbered 10, after V lost 5 bases and J lost 2 bases. CDR3 length: 17 residues. This CDR3 reads CASSTKTSGRLTDTQYF. CDR3 bases: TGTGCCAGCTCAACCAAGACTAGCGGGCGACTCACAGATACGCAGTATTTT. The full variable domain, completed using reference TRBV18 and TRBJ2-3, is NAGVMQNPRHLVRRRGQEARLRCSPMKGHSHVYWYRQLPEEGLKFMVYLQKENIIDESGMPKERFSAEFPKEGPSILRIQQVVRGDSAAYFCASSTKTSGRLTDTQYFGPGTRLTVL.